This T cell receptor beta chain stems from a study of cytomegalovirus exposure and HLA in healthy donors. Study outcomes and limitations: Previous analysis showed most TCR beta V segments were productive about 90% or about 30% of the time.

PCR amplification relied on 60 Vbeta primers (plus 13 Jbeta primers). This table comes from immunoSEQ multiplex PCR, and its TCRdb copy is limited to in-frame clones, with some not included. The table lists about 180,000 clones, 70% to 90% of them singletons. In regard to this clone: No antigen is known for it. An end of the junction differs from the germline gene, which may be a read error.

Germline lookup yields CDR1 SSHAT and CDR2 FNYEAQ (reference sequence). CDR3 length: 17 residues. The chain couples TRBV7-7 to TRBJ2-5; 10 bases fit TRBD2. This clonotype was sampled from a girl aged 10 to 17 in good health and CMV-seropositive. What was sequenced was PBMCs. In nucleotides, the CDR3 is TGTGCTAGCAGCTTTAGAGCGGGGGGGCCTCTCCGGGAGACCCAGTACTTC. This gives the protein CASSFRAGGPLRETQYF.